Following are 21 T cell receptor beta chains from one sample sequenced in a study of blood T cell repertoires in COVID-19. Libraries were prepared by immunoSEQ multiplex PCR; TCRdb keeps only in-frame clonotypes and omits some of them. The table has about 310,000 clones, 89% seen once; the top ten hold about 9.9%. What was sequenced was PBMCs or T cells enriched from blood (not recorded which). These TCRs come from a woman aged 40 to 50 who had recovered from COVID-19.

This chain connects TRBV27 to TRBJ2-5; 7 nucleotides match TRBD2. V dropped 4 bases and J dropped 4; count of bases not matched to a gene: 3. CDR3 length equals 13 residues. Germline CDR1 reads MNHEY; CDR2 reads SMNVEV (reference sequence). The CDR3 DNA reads TGTGCCAGCAGTTCGACTAGCCCAGAGACCCAGTACTTC. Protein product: CASSSTSPETQYF.

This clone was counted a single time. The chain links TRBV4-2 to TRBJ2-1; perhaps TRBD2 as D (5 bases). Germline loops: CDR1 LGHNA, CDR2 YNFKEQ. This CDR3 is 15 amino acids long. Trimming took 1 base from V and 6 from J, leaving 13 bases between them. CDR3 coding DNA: TGTGCCAGCAGCCAAGGGACCGGTCTAGCCAATGAGCAGTTCTTC. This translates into CASSQGTGLANEQFF.

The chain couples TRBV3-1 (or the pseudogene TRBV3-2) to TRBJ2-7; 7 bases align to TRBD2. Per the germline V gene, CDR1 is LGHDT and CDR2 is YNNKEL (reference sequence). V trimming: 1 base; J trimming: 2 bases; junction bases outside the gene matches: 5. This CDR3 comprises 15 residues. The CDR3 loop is CASSQVGTKAYEQYF. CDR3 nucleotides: TGTGCCAGCAGCCAAGTCGGGACTAAGGCCTACGAGCAGTACTTC.

The CDR3 reads CASSSYRYNEQFF. DNA for the CDR3: TGTGCCAGCAGTTCGTACAGATACAATGAGCAGTTCTTC. The chain is built from TRBV28 and TRBJ2-1; D remains ambiguous. Trimming left V 4 bases short and J 4 bases short, with 8 bases between. Per germline, CDR1 MDHEN and CDR2 SYDVKM. The CDR3 loop spans 13 amino acids. Full variable domain (rest looked up from reference TRBV28 and TRBJ2-1): DVKVTQSSRYLVKRTGEKVFLECVQDMDHENMFWYRQDPGLGLRLIYFSYDVKMKEKGDIPEGYSVSREKKERFSLILESASTNQTSMYLCASSSYRYNEQFFGPGTRLTVL.

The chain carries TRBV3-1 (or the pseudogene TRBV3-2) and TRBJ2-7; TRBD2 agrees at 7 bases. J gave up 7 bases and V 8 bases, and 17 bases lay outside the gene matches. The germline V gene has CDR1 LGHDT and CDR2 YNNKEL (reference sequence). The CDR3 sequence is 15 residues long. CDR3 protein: CASSSVRDYGAEQYF. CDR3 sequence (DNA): TGTGCCAGCTCGTCTGTCCGGGACTATGGAGCAGAGCAGTACTTC.

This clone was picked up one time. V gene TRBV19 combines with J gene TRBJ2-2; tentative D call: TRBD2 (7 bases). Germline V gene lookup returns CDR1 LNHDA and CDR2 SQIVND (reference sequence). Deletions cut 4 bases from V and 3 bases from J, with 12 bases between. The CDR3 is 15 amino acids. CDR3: CASSRGGVDTGELFF. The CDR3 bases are TGTGCCAGTAGTAGAGGGGGGGTAGACACCGGGGAGCTGTTTTTT.

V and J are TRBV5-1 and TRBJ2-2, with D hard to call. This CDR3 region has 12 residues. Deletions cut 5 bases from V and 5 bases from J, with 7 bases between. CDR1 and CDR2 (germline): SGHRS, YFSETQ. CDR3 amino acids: CASRLETGELFF. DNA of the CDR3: TGCGCCAGCAGGCTTGAGACCGGGGAGCTGTTTTTT.

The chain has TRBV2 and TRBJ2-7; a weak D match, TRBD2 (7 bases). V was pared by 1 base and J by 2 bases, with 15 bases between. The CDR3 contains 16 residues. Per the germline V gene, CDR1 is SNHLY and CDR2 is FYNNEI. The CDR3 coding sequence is TGTGCCAGCAGTGAAGGGTATGGGGGGGCTACCTACGAGCAGTACTTC. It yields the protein CASSEGYGGATYEQYF.

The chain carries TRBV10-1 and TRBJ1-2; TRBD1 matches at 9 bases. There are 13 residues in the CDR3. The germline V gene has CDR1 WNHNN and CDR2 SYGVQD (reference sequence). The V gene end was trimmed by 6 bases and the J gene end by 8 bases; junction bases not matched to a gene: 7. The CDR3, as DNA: TGCGCCAGCAGCCAAGACAGGGGGGTCGGCTACACCTTC. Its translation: CASSQDRGVGYTF.

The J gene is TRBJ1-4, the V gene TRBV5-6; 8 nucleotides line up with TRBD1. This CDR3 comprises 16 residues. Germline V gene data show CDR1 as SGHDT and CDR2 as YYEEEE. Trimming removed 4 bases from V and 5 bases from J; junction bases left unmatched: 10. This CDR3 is CASSITGQGGNEKLFF. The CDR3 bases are TGTGCCAGCAGCATAACCGGACAGGGCGGCAATGAAAAACTGTTTTTT.

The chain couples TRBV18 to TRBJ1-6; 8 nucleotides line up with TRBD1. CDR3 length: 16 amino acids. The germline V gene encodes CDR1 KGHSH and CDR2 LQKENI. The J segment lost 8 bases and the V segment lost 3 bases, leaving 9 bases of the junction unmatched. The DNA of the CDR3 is TGTGCCAGCTCACCTATCCGGACAGGGTATGATTCACCCCTCCACTTT. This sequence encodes CASSPIRTGYDSPLHF.

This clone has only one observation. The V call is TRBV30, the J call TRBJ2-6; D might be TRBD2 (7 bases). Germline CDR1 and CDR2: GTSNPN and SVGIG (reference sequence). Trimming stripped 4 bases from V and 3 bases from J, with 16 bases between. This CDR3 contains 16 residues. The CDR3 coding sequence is TGTGCCTGGACCATGGGAGGGGGGCATGGGGCCAACGTCCTGACTTTC. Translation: CAWTMGGGHGANVLTF.

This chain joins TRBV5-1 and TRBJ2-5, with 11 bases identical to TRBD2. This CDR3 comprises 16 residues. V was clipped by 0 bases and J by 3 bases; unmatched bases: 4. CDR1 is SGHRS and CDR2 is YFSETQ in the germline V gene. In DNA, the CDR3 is TGCGCCAGCAGCTTGGGTCTAGCGGGGGGCAAAGAGACCCAGTACTTC. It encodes CASSLGLAGGKETQYF. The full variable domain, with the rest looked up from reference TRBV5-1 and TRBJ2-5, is KAGVTQTPRYLIKTRGQQVTLSCSPISGHRSVSWYQQTPGQGLQFLFEYFSETQRNKGNFPGRFSGRQFSNSRSEMNVSTLELGDSALYLCASSLGLAGGKETQYFGPGTRLLVL.

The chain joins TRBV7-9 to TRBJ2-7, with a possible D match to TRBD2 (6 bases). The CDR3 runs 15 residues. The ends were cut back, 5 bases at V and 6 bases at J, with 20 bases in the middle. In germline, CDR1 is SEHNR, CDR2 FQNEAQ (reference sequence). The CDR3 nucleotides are TGTGCCAGCAGCCTAAGTCCGGGGGAACTCTTCGAGCAGTACTTC. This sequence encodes CASSLSPGELFEQYF.

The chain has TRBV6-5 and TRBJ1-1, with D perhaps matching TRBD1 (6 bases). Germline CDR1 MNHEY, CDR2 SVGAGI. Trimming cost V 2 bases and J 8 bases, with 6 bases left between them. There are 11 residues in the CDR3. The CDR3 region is CASSYGTEAFF. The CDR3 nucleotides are TGTGCCAGCAGTTACGGGACAGAAGCTTTCTTT.

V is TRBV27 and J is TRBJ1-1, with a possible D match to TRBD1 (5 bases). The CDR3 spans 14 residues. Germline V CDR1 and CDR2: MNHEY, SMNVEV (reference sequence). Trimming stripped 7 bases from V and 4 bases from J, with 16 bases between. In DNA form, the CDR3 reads TGTGCCAGCACCCCCCTGGGGGGGGGCACTGAAGCTTTCTTT. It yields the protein CASTPLGGGTEAFF.

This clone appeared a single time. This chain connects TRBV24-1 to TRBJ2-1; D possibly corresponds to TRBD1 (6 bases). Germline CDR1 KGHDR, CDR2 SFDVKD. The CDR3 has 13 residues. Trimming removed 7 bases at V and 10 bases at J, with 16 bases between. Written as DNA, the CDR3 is TGTGCCACCAGCCAGGGGAGCTTTCTCGAGCAGTTCTTC. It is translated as CATSQGSFLEQFF.

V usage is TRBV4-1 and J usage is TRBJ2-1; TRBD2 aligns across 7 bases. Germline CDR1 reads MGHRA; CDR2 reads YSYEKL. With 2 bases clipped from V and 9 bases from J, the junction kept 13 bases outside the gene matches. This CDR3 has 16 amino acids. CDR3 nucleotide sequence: TGCGCCAGCAGCCAACTCGGAGCTAGCGGAGCGGGTGAGCAGTTCTTC. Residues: CASSQLGASGAGEQFF.

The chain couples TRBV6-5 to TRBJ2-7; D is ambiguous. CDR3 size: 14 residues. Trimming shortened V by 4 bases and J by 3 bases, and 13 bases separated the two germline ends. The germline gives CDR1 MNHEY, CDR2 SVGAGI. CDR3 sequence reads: CASSSPPLSYEQYF. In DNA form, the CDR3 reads TGTGCCAGCAGTTCCCCCCCCCTAAGCTACGAGCAGTACTTC.

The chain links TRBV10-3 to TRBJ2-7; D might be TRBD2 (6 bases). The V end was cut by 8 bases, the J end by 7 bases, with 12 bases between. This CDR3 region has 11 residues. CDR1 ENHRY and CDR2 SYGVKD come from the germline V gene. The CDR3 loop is CAIRLEGEQYF. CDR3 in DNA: TGTGCCATCCGACTAGAAGGAGAGCAGTACTTC.

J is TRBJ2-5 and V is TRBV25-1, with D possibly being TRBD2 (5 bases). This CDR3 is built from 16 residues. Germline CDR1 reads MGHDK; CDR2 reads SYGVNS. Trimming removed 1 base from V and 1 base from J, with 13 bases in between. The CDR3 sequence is CASSESGGGFQETQYF. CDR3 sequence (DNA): TGTGCCAGCAGTGAATCTGGCGGCGGGTTCCAAGAGACCCAGTACTTC.